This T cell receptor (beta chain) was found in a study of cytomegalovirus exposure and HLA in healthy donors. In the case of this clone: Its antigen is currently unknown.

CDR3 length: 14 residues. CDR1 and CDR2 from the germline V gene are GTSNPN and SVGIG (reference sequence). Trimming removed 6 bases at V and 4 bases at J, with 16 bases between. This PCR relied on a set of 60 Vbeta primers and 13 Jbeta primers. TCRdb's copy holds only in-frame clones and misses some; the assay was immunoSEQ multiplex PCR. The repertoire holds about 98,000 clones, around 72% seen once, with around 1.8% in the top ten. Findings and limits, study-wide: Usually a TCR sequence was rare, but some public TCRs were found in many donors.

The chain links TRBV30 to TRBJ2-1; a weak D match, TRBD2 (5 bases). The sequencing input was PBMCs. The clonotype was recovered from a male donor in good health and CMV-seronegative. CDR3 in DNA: TGTGCCTGCAGCTATAGCAGACTATACAATGAGCAGTTCTTC. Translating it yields CACSYSRLYNEQFF.